Listed here are 19 T cell receptor beta chains from one sample, sequenced in a study of metastatic and nonmetastatic thyroid tumors. Among the patients, none had received any treatment before thyroid surgery. TCRdb re-clonotyped the PCR reads through MiXCR. Of about 20,000 clones in the sample, approximately 25% were seen once. Sequencing used tumor tissue. All receptors come from a female donor with papillary thyroid cancer or a benign thyroid nodule (not recorded which). Some clones in this sample may be carry-over from other donors' samples.

The chain recombines TRBV27 with TRBJ2-1, with TRBD2 matching 8 bases. The CDR3 consists of 17 residues. Trimming at V came to 6 bases and at J to 3 bases, leaving 13 bases not matched to a gene. Germline V lookup: CDR1 MNHEY, CDR2 SMNVEV (reference sequence). The CDR3 region has the DNA TGTGCCAGCAGCAACTACAGTACTAGCGGTATCTACAATGAGCAGTTCTTC. Amino acids: CASSNYSTSGIYNEQFF.

By share, this clone ranks as medium-sized (0.01 to 0.1%). V and J are TRBV7-2 and TRBJ2-7, with D tentatively TRBD1 (6 bases). The germline V gene encodes CDR1 SGHTA and CDR2 FQGNSA. This CDR3 has 15 amino acids. The V end was cut by 1 base, the J end by 2 bases, with 12 bases between. CDR3 amino acids: CASSLVFRGTYEQYF. Here the CDR3 DNA reads TGTGCCAGCAGCTTAGTCTTCAGGGGAACCTACGAGCAGTACTTC.

The sample holds a few counts of this clone. This likely comes from a read error, as the CDR3 has no conserved phenylalanine or tryptophan at its end. The V call is TRBV25-1, the J call TRBJ2-5, with D possibly called TRBD1 or TRBD2 (5 bases each). The CDR3 runs 16 residues. CDR1 is MGHDK and CDR2 is SYGVNS in the germline V gene. Deletions cut 3 bases from V and 5 bases from J, with 19 bases between. Written as DNA, the CDR3 is TGTGCCAGCAGTGATGATCGTGGGACCGAGGGGGAGACCCAGTACCTC. This codes for CASSDDRGTEGETQYL.

This clone was counted between two and nine times. The gene calls are TRBV12-3 or TRBV12-4 and TRBJ2-1; D might be TRBD2 (5 bases). The ends were cut back, 0 bases at V and 5 bases at J, with 17 bases in the middle. This CDR3 contains 17 residues. The CDR3 DNA is TGTGCCAGCAGTTTAGCGTATGTGGGAGCCATAAACAATGAGCAGTTCTTC. The encoded protein is CASSLAYVGAINNEQFF.

In its sample, this clone is medium-sized (0.01 to 0.1%). The rearrangement uses TRBV6-1 and TRBJ2-3, with 11 bases aligning to TRBD2. Germline lookup yields CDR1 MNHNS and CDR2 SASEGT. V was pared by 3 bases and J by 4 bases, with 3 bases of the junction left unmatched. The CDR3 extends over 15 amino acids. The CDR3 coding sequence is TGTGCCAGCAGTGACACTAGCGGGAGCCCAGATACGCAGTATTTT. Its protein product is CASSDTSGSPDTQYF.

Regarding this clone: The junction differs from germline at one of its ends, possibly a read error. The chain recombines TRBV20-1 with TRBJ2-7; TRBD2 aligns across 12 bases. The CDR3 extends over 15 amino acids. Germline assignment: CDR1 DFQATT and CDR2 SNEGSKA (reference sequence). CDR3 amino acids: CSARVTSGSSYEQHF. The CDR3 region has the DNA TGCAGTGCTAGGGTGACTAGCGGGAGCTCCTACGAGCAGCACTTC.

On this clone: Other DNA sequences in this sample translate to the same CDR3. This sequence joins TRBV20-1 and TRBJ2-7, with a weak D call TRBD2 (6 bases). Trimming shortened V by 0 bases and J by 7 bases, and 19 bases separated the two germline ends. The CDR3 sequence is 15 residues long. CDR1 is DFQATT and CDR2 is SNEGSKA in the germline V gene (reference sequence). In DNA, the CDR3 is TGCAGTGCTAGAGACACAGGAGGGACGGCGGGTGAGCAGTACTTC. Translated, it gives CSARDTGGTAGEQYF.

This clone is termed medium-sized. The chain carries TRBV7-2 and TRBJ2-2, with 8 bases that match TRBD1. CDR1 SGHTA and CDR2 FQGNSA come from the germline V gene. J gave up 2 bases and V 1 base, and 3 bases lay outside the gene matches. The CDR3 is 16 amino acids. CDR3 coding DNA: TGTGCCAGCAGCTTAGGCAGGGGGCTTAACACCGGGGAGCTGTTTTTT. Protein sequence: CASSLGRGLNTGELFF.

The rearrangement links TRBV20-1 to TRBJ1-2; 8 bases fit TRBD1. The CDR3 has 15 amino acids. The junction had 5 bases not matched to a gene; V was cut back by 0 bases and J by 2 bases. Germline assignment: CDR1 DFQATT and CDR2 SNEGSKA (reference sequence). The CDR3 DNA reads as TGCAGTGCTAGAGATCTGACAGGGGAAAACTATGGCTACACCTTC. It specifies CSARDLTGENYGYTF.

This clone has just a few counts. This sequence joins TRBV28 and TRBJ2-7, with 7 bases lining up with TRBD1. CDR3 length equals 15 residues. J was trimmed by 4 bases and V by 4 bases; bases with no gene match: 10. Germline loops: CDR1 MDHEN, CDR2 SYDVKM. The CDR3 spells CASSSLDRILYEQYF. The CDR3 region has the DNA TGTGCCAGCAGTTCACTGGACAGGATCCTTTACGAGCAGTACTTC. Full variable domain (outside the CDR3, taken from reference TRBV28 and TRBJ2-7): DVKVTQSSRYLVKRTGEKVFLECVQDMDHENMFWYRQDPGLGLRLIYFSYDVKMKEKGDIPEGYSVSREKKERFSLILESASTNQTSMYLCASSSLDRILYEQYFGPGTRLTVT.

In its sample, this clone was seen many times. The chain combines TRBV7-2 with TRBJ2-5, with 8 nucleotides matching TRBD1. CDR1 is SGHTA, CDR2 FQGNSA, per germline. V trimming: 5 bases; J trimming: 5 bases; junction bases outside the gene matches: 7. This CDR3 region has 14 residues. The DNA of the CDR3 is TGTGCCAGCAGCGAGGGACAGGTCTTTGAGACCCAGTACTTC. It specifies CASSEGQVFETQYF. The whole variable domain, remainder taken from reference TRBV7-2 and TRBJ2-5, is GAGVSQSPSNKVTEKGKDVELRCDPISGHTALYWYRQSLGQGLEFLIYFQGNSAPDKSGLPSDRFSAERTGGSVSTLTIQRTQQEDSAVYLCASSEGQVFETQYFGPGTRLLVL.

This clone was picked up many times. The V gene is TRBV7-2, the J gene TRBJ2-7; D is uncertain. Germline loops: CDR1 SGHTA, CDR2 FQGNSA. The V end was cut by 5 bases, the J end by 3 bases, with 14 bases between. The CDR3 spans 14 residues. DNA for the CDR3: TGTGCCAGCAGCCCTCACCCGGACGGCTACGAGCAGTACTTC. This codes for CASSPHPDGYEQYF.

This clone was seen ten or more times. V is TRBV7-8 and J is TRBJ2-5; 8 nucleotides agree with TRBD2. CDR1 and CDR2 from the germline V gene are SGHVS and FQNEAQ. CDR3 length: 14 residues. With V trimmed by 4 bases and J by 5 bases, 6 bases remained unmatched. CDR3 nucleotide sequence: TGTGCCAGCAGCTCTTCGCCGGGAGGGGAGACCCAGTACTTC. Translated: CASSSSPGGETQYF.

The table lists this clone with a count of one. J is TRBJ2-3 and V is TRBV11-2; D unresolved. The better agreement between TRBJ1-5 and the DNA end casts doubt on the J call. Per the germline V gene, CDR1 is SGHAT and CDR2 is FQNNGV. CDR3 length: 17 amino acids. The CDR3 loop reads CASSFGSGWCVPDTQHF. In DNA form, the CDR3 reads TGTGCCAGCAGCTTTGGGAGCGGGTGGTGTGTCCCAGATACGCAGCATTTT.

This chain links TRBV20-1 with TRBJ2-5, with TRBD1 matching over 7 bases. This CDR3 contains 16 residues. Germline loops: CDR1 DFQATT, CDR2 SNEGSKA (reference sequence). V lost 1 base to trimming and J lost 8 bases; unmatched junction nucleotides: 16. The CDR3: CSARGITGETRDTQYF. The CDR3 DNA reads as TGCAGTGCTAGAGGAATTACAGGGGAGACTCGGGATACCCAGTACTTC.

In this sample, this clone is medium-sized. The V gene is TRBV6-2 or TRBV6-3, the J gene TRBJ2-3; 7 nucleotides agree with TRBD2. Germline V gene data show CDR1 as MNHEY and CDR2 as SVGEGT. Germline trimming cut 10 bases from V and 2 bases from J; bases unmatched to any gene: 15. This CDR3 spans 16 amino acids. CDR3 loop: CATESISGPYTDTQYF. The CDR3 DNA reads as TGTGCCACGGAATCTATTAGCGGGCCTTACACAGATACGCAGTATTTT.

This clone is medium-sized by share. V and J are TRBV4-1 and TRBJ2-1; no reliable D call. The CDR3 loop spans 13 amino acids. V was trimmed by 0 bases and J by 6 bases, leaving 6 bases between them. In germline, CDR1 is MGHRA, CDR2 YSYEKL. The CDR3 sequence is CASSQDYLNEQFF. CDR3 coding DNA: TGCGCCAGCAGCCAAGACTACCTCAATGAGCAGTTCTTC.

There are many counts of this clone. V and J are TRBV18 and TRBJ2-1; D perhaps matches TRBD1 (6 bases). The germline V gene has CDR1 KGHSH and CDR2 LQKENI. V was pared by 1 base and J by 9 bases, with 28 bases between. The CDR3 consists of 19 residues. CDR3 nucleotides: TGTGCCAGCTCACCACGCATACTCCGGGACAATCAAGGTGGTGGTGAGCAGTTCTTC. This gives the protein CASSPRILRDNQGGGEQFF.

This clone showed up many times. This sequence joins TRBV30 and TRBJ2-3; D uncertain. The germline V and J ends were trimmed by 6 bases and 3 bases, with 10 bases remaining between them. Germline CDR1 and CDR2: GTSNPN and SVGIG (reference sequence). The CDR3 totals 12 residues. This chain's CDR3 is CACSRLTDTQYF. CDR3 DNA: TGTGCCTGTTCCAGGCTGACAGATACGCAGTATTTT.